The rows below give T cell receptor beta chains drawn from one sample of a study of T cell changes during pregnancy in multiple sclerosis. Assay used: immunoSEQ multiplex PCR; TCRdb lists only in-frame clones, some missing. The sample contains just over 90,000 clones, around 92% of which appear only once. The input for sequencing was peripheral blood, taken after pregnancy. Receptors were obtained from a female donor in good health, enrolled as a control in a pregnancy study. CDR3s include the opening cysteine and the closing phenylalanine or tryptophan. Fields, in order: J gene, D gene, clone size, V gene, CDR3 DNA, CDR3 protein. D genes are given only for firm matches. Expanded clones get a size class; other rows say once, few or many, or leave the size out.

TRBJ1-2 - - TRBV6-5 TGTGCCAGCCGTCCAGTTGGCAACTATGGCTACACCTTC CASRPVGNYGYTF
TRBJ2-3 - - TRBV7-3 TGTGCCAGCAGCTTAACCGGGGGCACAGATACGCAGTATTTT CASSLTGGTDTQYF
TRBJ1-5 - - TRBV28 TGTGCCAGCACCTATAATCAGCCCCAGCATTTT CASTYNQPQHF
TRBJ1-4 - - TRBV6-1 TGTGCCAGCAGTGGGGGCACTAATGAAAAACTGTTTTTT CASSGGTNEKLFF
TRBJ2-7 TRBD1 once TRBV28 TGTGCCAGCAGTCCGCGACAGGGGCCCACTATCTACGAGCAGTACTTC CASSPRQGPTIYEQYF
TRBJ1-3 TRBD1 once TRBV28 TGTGCCAGCAGTGGGGACAGGGGGGCTGGAAACACCATATATTTT CASSGDRGAGNTIYF
TRBJ1-2 TRBD1 - TRBV4-1 TGCGCCAGCAGCCAAGGACAGGGGGGAGGAGGCTACACCTTC CASSQGQGGGGYTF
TRBJ2-1 - - TRBV2 TGTGCCAGCAGTGATAGACTAGTCGGGAGCTCCTACAATGAGCAGTTCTTC CASSDRLVGSSYNEQFF
TRBJ2-7 TRBD1 - TRBV28 TGTGCCATTCACAGGGGGGCCTACGAGCAGTACTTC CAIHRGAYEQYF
TRBJ2-1 - - TRBV27 TGTGCCAGCAGTTCGGTTTCTCACAATGAGCAGTTCTTC CASSSVSHNEQFF
TRBJ1-2 TRBD1 - TRBV7-2 TGTGCCAGCAGCTTAGCGGACAGGGAGGCCCATGGCTACACCTTC CASSLADREAHGYTF
TRBJ2-3 - - TRBV28 TGTGCCAGCGGCCGCACAGATACGCAGTATTTT CASGRTDTQYF
TRBJ2-1 TRBD1 - TRBV6-1 TGTGCCAGCAGTCACGGACAGGCCTACAATGAGCAGTTCTTC CASSHGQAYNEQFF
TRBJ2-5 TRBD2 - TRBV10-3 TGTGCCATCAGTGAGCCCCTCGGACTAGCGGAAGAGACCCAGTACTTC CAISEPLGLAEETQYF
TRBJ1-5 - - TRBV7-9 TGTGCCAGCAGCAAAGGAGGAGGGAATCAGCCCCAGCATTTT CASSKGGGNQPQHF
TRBJ1-1 - - TRBV30 TGTGCCTGGAGTGGACAGACCACTGAAGCTTTCTTT CAWSGQTTEAFF
TRBJ1-3 TRBD1 - TRBV4-3 TGCGCCAGCAGCCGTGGGACAGGGCTGACTGGAAACACCATATATTTT CASSRGTGLTGNTIYF
TRBJ1-2 TRBD1 - TRBV5-1 TGCGCCAGCAGCTTGGGAACAGGGGGCGCTTATGGCTACACCTTC CASSLGTGGAYGYTF
TRBJ1-1 - - TRBV5-1 TGCGCCAGCAGCTTGGGTTCGACAGGGAACACTGAAGCTTTCTTT CASSLGSTGNTEAFF
TRBJ1-5 - - TRBV27 TGTGCCACTCAGGGACTCGGGGTGAGCAATCAGCCCCAGCATTTT CATQGLGVSNQPQHF
TRBJ1-5 - - TRBV10-3 TGTGCCATCAGTGAGAACAGGGCTCAGCCCCAGCATTTT CAISENRAQPQHF
TRBJ2-2 TRBD2 - TRBV7-3 TGTGCCAGCAGCCGGGGGACTAGCGGCGGGGAGCTGTTTTTT CASSRGTSGGELFF
TRBJ1-2 - - TRBV9 TGTGCCAGCAGCGTAGATCGGCAGGTCACCTACTATGGCTACACCTTC CASSVDRQVTYYGYTF
TRBJ1-5 - - TRBV7-6 TGTGCCAGCAGCCCCAAAGAACGGAGTCCCCAGCATTTT CASSPKERSPQHF
TRBJ2-7 - - TRBV6-1 TGTGCCAGCCTCGAGGGGGCCTACGAGCAGTACTTC CASLEGAYEQYF
TRBJ1-3 - - TRBV4-3 TGCGCCAGCAGCCCGTCCCAGGGCGCTGGAAACACCATATATTTT CASSPSQGAGNTIYF
TRBJ1-6 - - TRBV13 TGTGCCAGCAGCTTAGACAGGAATTCACCCCTCCACTTT CASSLDRNSPLHF
TRBJ1-2 - - TRBV28 TGTGCCAGCAGCTCCGGGGGGGTAGGGGGCTACACCTTC CASSSGGVGGYTF
TRBJ1-5 TRBD1 few TRBV7-9 TGTGCCAGCAGCTTAGATGGACAGGGTGCCCAGCCCCAGCATTTT CASSLDGQGAQPQHF
TRBJ2-7 TRBD1 - TRBV14 TGTGCCAGCAGCCTACCGGGACAGGGGTACGAGCAGTACTTC CASSLPGQGYEQYF
TRBJ1-3 TRBD1 once TRBV6-5 TGTGCCAGCAGTATACAGGGGGCGGATGGAAACACCATATATTTT CASSIQGADGNTIYF
TRBJ2-2 - - TRBV7-6 TGTGCCAGCAGCTTAGCCATAGGCGTCAGGGCGAACACCGGGGAGCTGTTTTTT CASSLAIGVRANTGELFF
TRBJ1-1 - - TRBV5-1 TGCGCCAGCAGTTATCGGGGGACCCGACCGTTTTACACTGAAGCTTTCTTT CASSYRGTRPFYTEAFF
TRBJ1-5 - once TRBV2 TGTGCCAGCATGAGGGATAGCAATCAGCCCCAGCATTTT CASMRDSNQPQHF
TRBJ2-6 TRBD1 few TRBV5-5 TGTGCCAGCAGCGACGACAGGGGGCGGTCTGGGGCCAACGTCCTGACTTTC CASSDDRGRSGANVLTF
TRBJ1-1 - many TRBV7-6 TGTGCCAGCAGCCACCTGGGGGGGCAGATGAACACTGAAGCTTTCTTT CASSHLGGQMNTEAFF
TRBJ1-4 TRBD1 - TRBV18 TGTGCCAGCTCACCAGGGACAGGGGCGGCAACTAATGAAAAACTGTTTTTT CASSPGTGAATNEKLFF
TRBJ1-2 TRBD1 - TRBV18 TGTGCCAGCTCGTACAGGGGATCTGGCTACACCTTC CASSYRGSGYTF
TRBJ2-1 TRBD1 - TRBV5-5 TGTGCCAGCAGGAGGGACAGGGGTTTCGATGAGCAGTTCTTC CASRRDRGFDEQFF
TRBJ1-2 - - TRBV13 TGTGCCAGCAGCTTAGGTCGGCGCAGGCTAAACTATGGCTACACCTTC CASSLGRRRLNYGYTF
TRBJ1-3 TRBD1 - TRBV14 TGTGCCAGCAGTCCAGGGACAGTGTTTGGAAACACCATATATTTT CASSPGTVFGNTIYF
TRBJ1-6 - - TRBV2 TGTGCCAGCACCGGGGGGCAGTATAATTCACCCCTCCACTTT CASTGGQYNSPLHF
TRBJ2-7 - - TRBV11-3 TGTGCCAGCAGCAGTCCCGGGAACGAGCAGTACTTC CASSSPGNEQYF
TRBJ1-3 - once TRBV5-8 TGTGCCAGCAGCTTAAGCGCTGGAAACACCATATATTTT CASSLSAGNTIYF
TRBJ2-5 - - TRBV5-1 TGCGCCAGCAGCACAGGGGGGGCAGAGACCCAGTACTTC CASSTGGAETQYF
TRBJ1-2 TRBD1 - TRBV19 TGTGCCAGTACCAAACAGGGGTTTGGAGGGAGTGGCTACACCTTC CASTKQGFGGSGYTF
TRBJ1-5 TRBD1 few TRBV19 TGTGCCAGTAGTCCAACAACAGGGGTTCAGCCCCAGCATTTT CASSPTTGVQPQHF
TRBJ1-6 - - TRBV6-5 TGTGCCACCCTATATCTCAGGGGCAATAATTCACCCCTCCACTTT CATLYLRGNNSPLHF
TRBJ2-3 TRBD1 - TRBV7-3 TGTGCCAGCAGCTTAACCGAGGGACAGGGCCGTGGAGATACGCAGTATTTT CASSLTEGQGRGDTQYF
TRBJ1-2 - - TRBV10-3 TGTGCCATCAGTGATACATCCGCTGGCCCTCACCCCATCTACACCTTC CAISDTSAGPHPIYTF
TRBJ1-2 - - TRBV6-5 TGTGCCAGCAGTTACTCGGGAGCCACGGGAGGCTACACCTTC CASSYSGATGGYTF